Reported below is one T cell receptor beta chain. This clone was observed once. The target of this receptor is not known. No much larger clone is present one base from it, and per-base qualities are unavailable. The CDR3 regions of human TCRbeta chains were subjected to immunosequencing. The original methods were these. TCRs in the repertoires were matched against a reference library of SARS-CoV-2-specific TCRs that had been generated with the MIRA antigen-specificity platform. Breadth was defined as the fraction of unique TCRs that were SARS-CoV-2-associated, and depth was defined as the fraction of total T cells that were SARS-CoV-2-associated. Using the MIRA data, every spike-specific TCR was mapped to the spike region that the TCR reacted to and assigned to either a CD4 or a CD8 class. Log10-transformed breadth and depth values were compared by one-way ANOVA with Sidak's multiple comparisons tests. TCRdb stores this immuneACCESS table with in-frame sequences only. Part of the clones is absent; in the studies checked, under half of the shortfall reflects unresolved V genes, and no reason is known for the rest. D and trimming were read from the DNA, whereas the V and J calls and clone size are those reported in that table. This sample gives 130,000 or so clones in total; roughly nine tenths of them show up just once. Over 5% of the sample belongs to the ten largest clones.

The data belong to a study of T cell responses to AZD1222 COVID-19 vaccine listed by TCRdb under 2021. Regarding the complete study: AZD1222 recipients whose second dose came at about 4 weeks and those whose second dose came at about 12 weeks were combined into one group, since spike-specific TCR depth and breadth did not differ between the two schedules. A total of under 250 trial participants underwent TCR sequencing, of whom 207 had received two doses of AZD1222 and around 26 had received two doses of the MenACWY control vaccine. Trial participants were enrolled by age into 18-55, 56-69 and 70-plus year subgroups, with about 150, 28 and 57 TCR-sequenced participants respectively.

Sample time point, as interpreted from the label and publication: baseline before first vaccination. The vaccinee samples were drawn from two UK trials, COV001 and COV002, one of which was a single-blind randomized controlled phase 2/3 trial testing AZD1222 (ChAdOx1 nCoV-19) in healthy adults. For TCRbeta chain sequencing, PBMC samples were collected from trial participants at day 0 and at day 28 after the second dose. V lost 6 bases and J lost 6 bases; the stretch between them is 7 bases long. According to the germline V gene, CDR1 reads SNHLY and CDR2 reads FYNNEI. The CDR3 numbers 11 residues from cysteine through phenylalanine. Just CDR3 DNA is preserved here, 33 bases in frame from base 1. The full study reports these points: The vaccine-associated CD4 TCRs covered the entire spike protein, and the dominant responses fell in regions 160-218 and 743-854. Participants were mostly white British and included more females than males, and it was suggested by the authors that clonal diversity may have been underestimated. In the small 56-69-year group, the increase in depth fell short of significance, most likely because of low power. Epitopes outside the regions mutated in the B.1.351 and B.1.1.7 variants were reportedly recognized by nearly half of the unique spike-specific TCRs. Conclusions about previously exposed vaccinees were limited because only six AZD1222 recipients were SARS-CoV-2 seropositive at baseline. Spike-specific TCR breadth and depth rose significantly after two AZD1222 doses compared with day 0 and with MenACWY recipients. Because no day 14 peak-response samples were available, repertoires were characterized only after the peak T cell response.

The TCR originated in an adult in good health. This specimen consisted of peripheral blood, obtained on day 0 of AZD1222 vaccination. The V and J genes are TRBV2 and TRBJ2-3, with no D gene named confidently. CDR3 reads: CASSAPDTQYF. The DNA reads as follows: TGTGCCAGCAGCGCACCGGATACGCAGTATTTT.